The entry below gives a single T cell receptor (beta chain) sequence along with its context. Its target is not known. This specimen belongs to a study of T cell responses to AZD1222 COVID-19 vaccine. Study summary: Some second doses came at about 4 weeks and others at about 12 weeks; these were pooled. General observations from the study: Only after the peak T cell response were repertoires sampled. Baseline antibody screening turned up just a handful of seropositive AZD1222 recipients. Possibly, clonal diversity was underestimated; donors were largely white British and included more females.

Per the germline V gene, CDR1 is MGHRA and CDR2 is YSYEKL. The CDR3 totals 15 residues. Trimming removed 1 base at V and 10 bases at J, with 14 bases between. The assay was immunoSEQ multiplex PCR, and TCRdb's table has in-frame clones only and misses some. This sample carries roughly 96,000 clones, about 90% of them seen once, and the ten largest clones take 26%. The J gene is TRBJ1-6, the V gene TRBV4-1; no firm D call. The source is an adult in good health. This specimen was peripheral blood, taken on day 0 of AZD1222 vaccination. The CDR3 nucleotides read TGCGCCAGCAGCCAAGTAAGGGCCGGTGGCTCACCCCTCCACTTT. Residues: CASSQVRAGGSPLHF.